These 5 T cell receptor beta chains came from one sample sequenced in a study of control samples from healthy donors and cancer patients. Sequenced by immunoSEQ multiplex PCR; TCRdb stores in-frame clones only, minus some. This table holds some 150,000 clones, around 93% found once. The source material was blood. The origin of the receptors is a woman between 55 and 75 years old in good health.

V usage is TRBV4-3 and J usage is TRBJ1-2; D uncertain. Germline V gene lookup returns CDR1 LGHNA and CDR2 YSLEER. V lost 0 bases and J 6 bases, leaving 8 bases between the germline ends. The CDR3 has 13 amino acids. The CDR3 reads CASSQEWRDGYTF. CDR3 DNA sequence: TGCGCCAGCAGCCAAGAGTGGAGAGATGGCTACACCTTC.

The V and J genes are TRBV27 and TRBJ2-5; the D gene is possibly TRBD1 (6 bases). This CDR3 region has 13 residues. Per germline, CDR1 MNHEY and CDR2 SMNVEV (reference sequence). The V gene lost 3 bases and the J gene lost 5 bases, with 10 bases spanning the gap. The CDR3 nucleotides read TGTGCCAGCAGTTTGTGGGGGCTGGAGACCCAGTACTTC. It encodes CASSLWGLETQYF.

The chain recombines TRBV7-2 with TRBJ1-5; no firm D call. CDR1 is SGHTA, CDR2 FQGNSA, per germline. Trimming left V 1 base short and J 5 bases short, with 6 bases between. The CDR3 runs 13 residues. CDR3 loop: CASSLEEDQPQHF. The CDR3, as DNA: TGTGCCAGCAGCTTAGAGGAGGATCAGCCCCAGCATTTT.

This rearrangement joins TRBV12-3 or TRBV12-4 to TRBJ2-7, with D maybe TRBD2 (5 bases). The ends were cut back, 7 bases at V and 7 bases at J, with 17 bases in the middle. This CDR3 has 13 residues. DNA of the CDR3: TGTGCCAGCACCCGAAGCGGCTCTGGGGAGCAGTACTTC. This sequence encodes CASTRSGSGEQYF.

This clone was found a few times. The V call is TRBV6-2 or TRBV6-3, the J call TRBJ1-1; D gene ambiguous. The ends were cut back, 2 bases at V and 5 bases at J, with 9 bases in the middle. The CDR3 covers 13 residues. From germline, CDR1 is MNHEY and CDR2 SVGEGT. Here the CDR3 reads CASSYLPGTEAFF. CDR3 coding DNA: TGTGCCAGCAGTTACCTACCGGGGACTGAAGCTTTCTTT.